The present entry profiles one TCR beta chain with its context. Flow cytometry was used to check the purity of CD4+ and CD8+ cells, which had been isolated by positive magnetic bead selection. The sample originates from a study of somatic mutations in cytotoxic T cells in rheumatoid arthritis. V shed 0 bases, J shed 1 base, and the junction held 3 bases outside the gene matches. From germline, CDR1 is MNHEY and CDR2 SMNVEV (reference sequence). This CDR3 comprises 16 residues. Repertoires were generated with immunoSEQ multiplex PCR, while TCRdb's copy carries only in-frame clones and drops some. The sample lists some 16,000 clones, about 74% seen once, with 4.5% to 5.5% in the top ten.

The chain combines TRBV27 with TRBJ2-1; 7 bases align to TRBD2. The sequencing sample was made of CD8+ T cells sorted from blood. This clonotype originated in an adult with rheumatoid arthritis. The CDR3: CASSLSPSGSYNEQFF. For the CDR3, the DNA is TGTGCCAGCAGTTTATCCCCTAGCGGTTCCTACAATGAGCAGTTCTTC.